This record covers a single TCR beta chain. Documented time point: pretreatment peripheral blood. CDR3 size: 15 residues. Per germline, CDR1 MNHNS and CDR2 SASEGT. V was pared by 5 bases and J by 0 bases, with 13 bases between. This entry is derived from a study of PD-L1 blockade in urothelial cancer. This table comes from immunoSEQ multiplex PCR, and its TCRdb copy is limited to in-frame clones, with some not included. The table has 87,000 or so clones, roughly 84% seen once. This sample comprised PBMCs, obtained around atezolizumab (anti-PD-L1) treatment. The genes are TRBV6-1 and TRBJ1-2; D ambiguous. This sequence originates from a man between 60 and 70 years old with urothelial cancer. CDR3 amino acids: CASSTTVTSNYGYTF. The DNA for the CDR3 is TGTGCCAGCAGTACTACGGTGACCTCTAACTATGGCTACACCTTC.